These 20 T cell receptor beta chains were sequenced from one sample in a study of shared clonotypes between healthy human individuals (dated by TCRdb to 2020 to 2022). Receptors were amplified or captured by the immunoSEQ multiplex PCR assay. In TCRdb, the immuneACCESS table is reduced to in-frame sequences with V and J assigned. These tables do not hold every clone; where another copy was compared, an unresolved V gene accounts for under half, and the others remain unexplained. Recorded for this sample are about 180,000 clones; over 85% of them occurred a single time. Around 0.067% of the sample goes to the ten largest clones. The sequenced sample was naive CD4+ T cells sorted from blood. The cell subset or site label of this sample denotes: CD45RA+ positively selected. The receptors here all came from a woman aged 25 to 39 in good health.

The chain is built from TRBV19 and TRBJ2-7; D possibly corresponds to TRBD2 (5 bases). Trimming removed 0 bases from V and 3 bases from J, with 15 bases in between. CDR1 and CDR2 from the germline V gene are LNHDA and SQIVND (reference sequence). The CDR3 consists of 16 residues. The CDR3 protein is CASSIEVEGTFYEQYF. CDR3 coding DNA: TGTGCCAGTAGTATAGAGGTTGAGGGAACTTTCTACGAGCAGTACTTC.

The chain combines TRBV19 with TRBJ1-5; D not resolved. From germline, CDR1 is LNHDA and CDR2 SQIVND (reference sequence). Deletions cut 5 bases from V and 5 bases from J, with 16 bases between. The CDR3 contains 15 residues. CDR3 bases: TGTGCCAGTAGTCTCAAAGGGTTAGATTATCAGCCCCAGCATTTT. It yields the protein CASSLKGLDYQPQHF.

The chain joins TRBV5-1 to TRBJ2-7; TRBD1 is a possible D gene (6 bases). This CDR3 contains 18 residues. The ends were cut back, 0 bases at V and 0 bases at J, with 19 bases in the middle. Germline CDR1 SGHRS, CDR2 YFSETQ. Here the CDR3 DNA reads TGCGCCAGCAGCTTGGGCGCCAGGGGATTTACTAGCTCCTACGAGCAGTACTTC. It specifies CASSLGARGFTSSYEQYF.

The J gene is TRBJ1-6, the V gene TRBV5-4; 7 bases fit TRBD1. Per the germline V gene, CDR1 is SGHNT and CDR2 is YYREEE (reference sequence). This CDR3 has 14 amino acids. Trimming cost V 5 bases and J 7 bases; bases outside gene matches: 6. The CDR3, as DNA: TGTGCCAGCAGATCGGGACAGCCAAATTCACCCCTCCACTTT. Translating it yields CASRSGQPNSPLHF.

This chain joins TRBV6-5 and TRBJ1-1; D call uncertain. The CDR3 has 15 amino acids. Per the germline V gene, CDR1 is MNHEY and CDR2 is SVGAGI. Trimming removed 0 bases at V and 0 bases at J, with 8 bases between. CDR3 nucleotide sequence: TGTGCCAGCAGTTACTCCAGACAATTGAACACTGAAGCTTTCTTT. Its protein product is CASSYSRQLNTEAFF.

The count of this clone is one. This CDR3 is CASTGVAGTNEKLFF. CDR3 coding DNA: TGTGCCAGCACTGGGGTGGCGGGGACTAATGAAAAACTGTTTTTT. This sequence joins TRBV2 and TRBJ1-4; D gene ambiguous. CDR1 is SNHLY and CDR2 is FYNNEI in the germline V gene. V was shortened by 7 bases and J by 2 bases, with 14 bases between the two germline ends. The CDR3 is 15 amino acids. Full variable domain (remainder filled in from reference TRBV2 and TRBJ1-4): EPEVTQTPSHQVTQMGQEVILRCVPISNHLYFYWYRQILGQKVEFLVSFYNNEISEKSEIFDDQFSVERPDGSNFTLKIRSTKLEDSAMYFCASTGVAGTNEKLFFGSGTQLSVL.

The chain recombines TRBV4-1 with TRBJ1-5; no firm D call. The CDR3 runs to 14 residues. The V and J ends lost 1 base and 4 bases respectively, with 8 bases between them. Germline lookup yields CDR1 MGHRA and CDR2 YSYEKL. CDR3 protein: CASSQVGWNQPQHF. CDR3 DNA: TGCGCCAGCAGCCAAGTGGGGTGGAATCAGCCCCAGCATTTT.

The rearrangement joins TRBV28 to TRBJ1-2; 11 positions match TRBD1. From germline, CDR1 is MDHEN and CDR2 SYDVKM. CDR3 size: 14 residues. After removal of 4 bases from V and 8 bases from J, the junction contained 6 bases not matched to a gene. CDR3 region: CASSWTGGAWGYTF. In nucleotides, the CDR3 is TGTGCCAGCAGTTGGACAGGGGGCGCTTGGGGCTACACCTTC.

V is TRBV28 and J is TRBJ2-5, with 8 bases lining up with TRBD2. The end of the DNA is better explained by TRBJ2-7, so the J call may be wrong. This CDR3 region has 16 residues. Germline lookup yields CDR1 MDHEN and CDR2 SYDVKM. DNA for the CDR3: TGTGCCAGCAGTTTAGTCATAGGGCGGGAGGCCTACGAGCAGTACTTC. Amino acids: CASSLVIGREAYEQYF.

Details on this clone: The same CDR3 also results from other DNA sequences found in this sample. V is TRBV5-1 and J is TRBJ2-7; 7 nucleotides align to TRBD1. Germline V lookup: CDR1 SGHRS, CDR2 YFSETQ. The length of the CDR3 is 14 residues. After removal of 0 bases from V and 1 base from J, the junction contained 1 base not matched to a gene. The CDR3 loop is CASSLAGGSYEQYF. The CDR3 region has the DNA TGCGCCAGCAGCTTGGCAGGGGGTTCCTACGAGCAGTACTTC.

CDR3 sequence: CASRGMANYGYTF. CDR3 sequence (DNA): TGTGCCAGCAGGGGTATGGCTAACTATGGCTACACCTTC. The gene calls are TRBV28 and TRBJ1-2; D remains ambiguous. Between the trimmed V and J ends, which lost 6 bases and 0 bases, there was a span of 8 bases. Germline V CDR1 and CDR2: MDHEN, SYDVKM. The length of the CDR3 is 13 residues.

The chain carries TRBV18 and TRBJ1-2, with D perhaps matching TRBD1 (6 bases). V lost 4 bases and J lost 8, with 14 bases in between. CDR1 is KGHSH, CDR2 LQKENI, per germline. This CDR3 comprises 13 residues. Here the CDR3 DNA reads TGTGCCAGCTCACAGACAGGTTTCAACGGCTACACCTTC. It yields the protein CASSQTGFNGYTF.

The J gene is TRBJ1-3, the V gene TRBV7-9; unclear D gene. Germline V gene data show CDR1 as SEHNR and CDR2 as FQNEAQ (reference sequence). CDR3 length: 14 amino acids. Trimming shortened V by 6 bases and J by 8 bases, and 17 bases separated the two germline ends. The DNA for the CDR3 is TGTGCCAGCAGGGCCATAATGAACTCGGACACCATATATTTT. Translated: CASRAIMNSDTIYF. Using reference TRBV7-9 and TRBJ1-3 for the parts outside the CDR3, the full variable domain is DTGVSQNPRHKITKRGQNVTFRCDPISEHNRLYWYRQTLGQGPEFLTYFQNEAQLEKSRLLSDRFSAERPKGSFSTLEIQRTEQGDSAMYLCASRAIMNSDTIYFGEGSWLTVV.

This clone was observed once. The CDR3 reads CASSFPGYEQYF. The CDR3 DNA reads as TGTGCCAGCAGTTTCCCAGGCTACGAGCAGTACTTC. V usage is TRBV28 and J usage is TRBJ2-5; D uncertain. The tail of the sequence fits TRBJ2-7 better, so the J call may be wrong. CDR1 MDHEN and CDR2 SYDVKM come from the germline V gene. The CDR3 length is 12 residues.

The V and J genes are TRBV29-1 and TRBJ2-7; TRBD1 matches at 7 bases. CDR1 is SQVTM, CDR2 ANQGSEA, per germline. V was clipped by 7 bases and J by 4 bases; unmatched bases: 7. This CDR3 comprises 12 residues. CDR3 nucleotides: TGCAGCGCAAGGGACAGAGCATACGAGCAGTACTTC. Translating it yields CSARDRAYEQYF.

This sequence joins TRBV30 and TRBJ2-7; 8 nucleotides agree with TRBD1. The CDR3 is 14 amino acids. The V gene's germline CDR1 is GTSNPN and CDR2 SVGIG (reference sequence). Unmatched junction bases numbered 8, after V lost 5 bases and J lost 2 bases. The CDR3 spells CAWGGQGPPYEQYF. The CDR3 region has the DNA TGTGCCTGGGGCGGACAGGGACCTCCCTACGAGCAGTACTTC.

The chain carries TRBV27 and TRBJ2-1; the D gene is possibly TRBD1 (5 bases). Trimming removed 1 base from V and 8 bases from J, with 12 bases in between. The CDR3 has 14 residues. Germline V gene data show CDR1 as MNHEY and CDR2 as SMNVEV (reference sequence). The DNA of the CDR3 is TGTGCCAGCAGTTTATACCACAGGACGGATGAGCAGTTCTTC. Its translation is CASSLYHRTDEQFF.

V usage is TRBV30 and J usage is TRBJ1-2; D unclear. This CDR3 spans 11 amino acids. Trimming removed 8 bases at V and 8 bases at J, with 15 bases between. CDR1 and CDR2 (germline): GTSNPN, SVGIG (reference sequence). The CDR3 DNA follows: TGTGCCAGCCAAGATCTCTACGGCTACACCTTC. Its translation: CASQDLYGYTF. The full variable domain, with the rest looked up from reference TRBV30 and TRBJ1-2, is SQTIHQWPATLVQPVGSPLSLECTVEGTSNPNLYWYRQAAGRGLQLLFYSVGIGQISSEVPQNLSASRPQDRQFILSSKKLLLSDSGFYLCASQDLYGYTFGSGTRLTVV.

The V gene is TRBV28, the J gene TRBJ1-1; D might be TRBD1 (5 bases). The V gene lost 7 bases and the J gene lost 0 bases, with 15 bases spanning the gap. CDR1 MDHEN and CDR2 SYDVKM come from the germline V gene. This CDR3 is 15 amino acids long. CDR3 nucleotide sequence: TGTGCCAGCACCGAGGGGACCCTGCTGAACACTGAAGCTTTCTTT. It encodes CASTEGTLLNTEAFF.

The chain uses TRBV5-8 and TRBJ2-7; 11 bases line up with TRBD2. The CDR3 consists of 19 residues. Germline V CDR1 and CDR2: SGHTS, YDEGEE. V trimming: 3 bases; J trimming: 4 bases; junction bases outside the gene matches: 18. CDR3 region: CASSSRGDRLAGQRYEQYF. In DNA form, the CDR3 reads TGTGCCAGCAGCTCGAGGGGGGACCGACTAGCGGGACAGAGGTACGAGCAGTACTTC.